Sequencing of this T cell receptor (beta chain) was carried out in a study of cytomegalovirus exposure and HLA in healthy donors. General study results and limits: Indistinguishable V segments such as TRBV6-2 and TRBV6-3 were excluded. Available immune exposure information covered CMV serostatus only. The study labeled 150 to 200 TCR beta chains cytomegalovirus-associated.

This clone was seen a handful of times. Antigen: not known. The CDR3 consists of 15 residues. Between the trimmed V and J ends, which lost 5 bases and 11 bases, there was a span of 24 bases. CDR1 and CDR2 from the germline V gene are PRHDT and FYEKMQ (reference sequence). PCR used 60 Vbeta primers and 13 Jbeta primers. The table came from immunoSEQ multiplex PCR; TCRdb's copy has only in-frame clones and leaves some out. This table holds 100,000 to 150,000 clones, 72% found once. The chain recombines TRBV13 with TRBJ1-1; no reliable D call. The TCR comes from a man under 40 in good health and CMV-seronegative. Sequenced sample: PBMCs. The CDR3 DNA follows: TGTGCCAGCAGCCCGGGATACTCCCGGGGTAGTGAGGCTTTCTTT. As protein: CASSPGYSRGSEAFF.